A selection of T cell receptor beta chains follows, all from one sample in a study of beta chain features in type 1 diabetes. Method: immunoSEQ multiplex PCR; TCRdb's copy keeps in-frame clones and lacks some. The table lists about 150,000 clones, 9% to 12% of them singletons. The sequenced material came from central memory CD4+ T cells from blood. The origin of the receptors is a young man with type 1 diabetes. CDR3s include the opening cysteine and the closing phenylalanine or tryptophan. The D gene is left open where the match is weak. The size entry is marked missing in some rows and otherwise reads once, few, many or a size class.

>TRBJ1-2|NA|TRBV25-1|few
CASSEVGAVSYGYTF
TGTGCCAGCAGTGAGGTTGGGGCAGTTAGCTATGGCTACACCTTC
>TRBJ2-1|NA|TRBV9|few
CASSVGAGSYNEQFF
TGTGCCAGCAGCGTAGGGGCAGGGTCCTACAATGAGCAGTTCTTC
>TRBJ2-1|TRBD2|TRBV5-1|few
CASSTSGRDQDEQFF
TGCGCCAGCAGCACTAGCGGGAGGGATCAGGATGAGCAGTTCTTC
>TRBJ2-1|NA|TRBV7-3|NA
CASSSTGFDEQFF
TGTGCCAGCAGCTCCACAGGGTTCGATGAGCAGTTCTTC
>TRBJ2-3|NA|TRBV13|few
CASSTEQGTGTDTQYF
TGTGCCAGCAGCACCGAACAGGGTACTGGCACAGATACGCAGTATTTT
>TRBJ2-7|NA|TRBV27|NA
CASSSLNRYEQYF
TGTGCCAGCAGTTCCCTTAACAGGTACGAGCAGTACTTC
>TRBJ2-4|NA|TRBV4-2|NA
CASSPRGSLAKNIQYF
TGTGCCAGCAGCCCGCGGGGTTCCCTAGCCAAAAACATTCAGTACTTC
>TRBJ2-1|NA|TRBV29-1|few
CSVDGEGSYNEQFF
TGCAGCGTTGATGGAGAAGGAAGCTACAATGAGCAGTTCTTC
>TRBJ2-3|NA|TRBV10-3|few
CAISDRADTQYF
TGTGCCATCAGTGACCGGGCAGATACGCAGTATTTT
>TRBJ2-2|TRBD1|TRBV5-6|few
CASSETGTENTGELFF
TGTGCCAGCAGCGAAACCGGGACAGAGAACACCGGGGAGCTGTTTTTT
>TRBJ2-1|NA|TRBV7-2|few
CASSLSRHSYNEQFF
TGTGCCAGCAGCTTAAGCCGACATAGCTACAATGAGCAGTTCTTC
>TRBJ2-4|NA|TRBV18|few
CASSPPTGDKNIQYF
TGTGCCAGCTCACCACCGACAGGAGACAAAAACATTCAGTACTTC
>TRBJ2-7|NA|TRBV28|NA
CASSPGQFYEQYF
TGTGCCAGCAGCCCTGGACAGTTTTACGAGCAGTACTTC
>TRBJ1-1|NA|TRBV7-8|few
CASSLAVASRRNTEAFF
TGTGCCAGCAGCTTAGCGGTAGCCTCCCGGCGGAACACTGAAGCTTTCTTT
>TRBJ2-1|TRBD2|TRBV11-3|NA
CASSLDRTSGFTYNEQFF
TGTGCCAGCAGCTTAGATCGGACTAGCGGGTTTACCTACAATGAGCAGTTCTTC
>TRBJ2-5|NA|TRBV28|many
CASSLLRRTQYF
TGTGCCAGCAGTTTATTAAGGAGGACCCAGTACTTC
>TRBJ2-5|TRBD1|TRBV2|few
CASTEGQEETQYF
TGTGCCAGCACGGAAGGACAGGAAGAGACCCAGTACTTC